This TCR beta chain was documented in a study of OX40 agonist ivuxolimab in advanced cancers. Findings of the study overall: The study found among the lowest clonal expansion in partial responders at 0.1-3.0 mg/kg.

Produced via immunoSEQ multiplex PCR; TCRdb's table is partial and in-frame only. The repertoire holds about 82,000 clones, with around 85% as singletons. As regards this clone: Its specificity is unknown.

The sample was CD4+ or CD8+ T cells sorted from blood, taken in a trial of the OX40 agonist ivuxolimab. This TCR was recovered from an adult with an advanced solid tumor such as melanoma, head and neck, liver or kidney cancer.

The CDR3 here is CASSPHLQPQHF. The CDR3 nucleotides read TGTGCCAGCAGTCCGCATCTTCAGCCCCAGCATTTT. The V call is TRBV6-1, the J call TRBJ1-5; D unresolved. Germline values: CDR1 MNHNS, CDR2 SASEGT. The CDR3 spans 12 residues. V lost 5 bases to trimming and J lost 6 bases, with 8 bases between them.